This T cell receptor (beta chain) derives from a study of PD-1 blockade in classical Hodgkin lymphoma. Relapse after autologous stem cell transplantation occurred in every patient, and brentuximab vedotin exposure varied. The CDR3 has 12 amino acids. The V gene lost 5 bases and the J gene lost 5 bases, with 7 bases spanning the gap. The germline gives CDR1 MNHEY, CDR2 SMNVEV (reference sequence). Clones were read by immunoSEQ multiplex PCR, and TCRdb kept only the in-frame ones, dropping some. This repertoire shows over 50,000 clones, 65% to 85% found once; its top ten account for around 17%. The chain combines TRBV27 with TRBJ2-1; D not resolved. The sequence derives from a human donor with classical Hodgkin lymphoma. The sequences come from peripheral blood mononuclear cells (PBMCs), collected at baseline. The CDR3 DNA reads as TGTGCCAGCAGTCACCAGGACAATGAGCAGTTCTTC. Translating it yields CASSHQDNEQFF.